The clone carrying this TCR beta chain has only a few counts. Its specificity is not known. The sample originates from a study of vaccination and CD4 T cells after COVID-19. Study at large: It was a median roughly 92 days after diagnosis, with a range of 35 to 161, that post-COVID samples were drawn. Stimulation used overlapping spike peptides from SARS-CoV-2, HCoV-NL63, HCoV-OC43 and HCoV-229E. Study conclusions and caveats: SARS-CoV-2-reactive clonotypes showed a nonsignificant median rise from approximately 21 to 40.

Cultured CD4+ T cell DNA underwent sequencing with the Oncomine TCR Beta short-read assay. TCRdb re-derived calls from the PCR reads in MiXCR, one entry per CDR3 protein. The sample lists about 20,000 distinct CDR3 sequences, around 44% occurring once. The CDR3 has 14 amino acids. The junction had 9 bases not matched to a gene; V was cut back by 6 bases and J by 7 bases. Per the germline V gene, CDR1 is LNHDA and CDR2 is SQIVND (reference sequence). Specified treatment: approximately 10-day PBMC culture with coronavirus spike peptide pools or control peptides (ViraFEST assay). This receptor was taken from a human donor who had recovered from COVID-19. The sequencing input was CD4+ T cells from blood, cultured in vitro. The chain has TRBV19 and TRBJ1-5; TRBD1 aligns across 7 bases. The DNA for the CDR3 is TGTGCCAGTAGACAGACAGGGTCAGGGCAGCCCCAGCATTTT. Its translation: CASRQTGSGQPQHF.